This is a list of T cell receptor beta chains from one sample in a study of shared clonotypes between healthy human individuals. The assay was immunoSEQ multiplex PCR, and TCRdb's table has in-frame clones only and misses some. The sample includes about 1 million clones, more than 60% seen only once; the top ten take around 1.5%. The sequencing sample was made of memory CD4+ T cells sorted from blood. All receptors derive from a man younger than 35 in good health. Each CDR3 is given with its conserved first and last residue. A D gene is named only where the DNA matches it firmly. Part of the rows lack a size; the others show once, few, many or a class for expanded clones.

length	V	D	J	size	DNA	CDR3
13	TRBV6-6	NA	TRBJ2-7	few	TGTGCCAGCAGTCGCGGGGACGTGGGCGAGCAGTACTTC	CASSRGDVGEQYF
15	TRBV5-6	NA	TRBJ1-3	NA	TGTGCCAGCAGCCCTATAGCCGGGGTCGGAAACACCATATATTTT	CASSPIAGVGNTIYF
15	TRBV30	NA	TRBJ2-6	NA	TGTGCCTGGAGTGTGATGAGGTCTGGGGCCAACGTCCTGACTTTC	CAWSVMRSGANVLTF
12	TRBV18	NA	TRBJ2-3	NA	TGTGCCAGCTCACCACCTGCGGGGTTCACCACTTTT	CASSPPAGFTTF
14	TRBV11-2	NA	TRBJ2-5	NA	TGTGCCAGCAGGCTGGAATCCGGGGTCGAGACCCAGTACTTC	CASRLESGVETQYF
17	TRBV27	NA	TRBJ2-4	many	TGTGCCAGCAGTTCCTCCGGAGTTGGGAGTTTCGAAAACATTCAGTACTTC	CASSSSGVGSFENIQYF
14	TRBV5-1	TRBD2	TRBJ2-1	NA	TGCGCCAGCAGCCCGGGACTAGCGCACAATGAGCAGTTCTTC	CASSPGLAHNEQFF
12	TRBV2	NA	TRBJ2-5	NA	TGTGCCAGCGGGGGGGGCTTGGAGACCCAGTACTTC	CASGGGLETQYF
13	TRBV30	NA	TRBJ2-3	NA	TGTGCCTTCACGGCGGGAAATCAAGATACGCAGTATTTT	CAFTAGNQDTQYF
15	TRBV5-1	NA	TRBJ2-7	NA	TGCGCCAGCAGCTATACCGGGGACGGAACCTACGAGCAGTACTTC	CASSYTGDGTYEQYF
15	TRBV6-1	NA	TRBJ1-6	few	TGTGCCAGCAGTGACTTCGGGCCATATAATTCACCCCTCCACTTT	CASSDFGPYNSPLHF
16	TRBV30	TRBD1	TRBJ1-2	NA	TGTGCCTGGAGGGTCCGCCTTGTCGGGACAGCTTCTGGCTACACCTTC	CAWRVRLVGTASGYTF
11	TRBV20-1	TRBD1	TRBJ1-1	NA	TGCAGTGCAGAGGACAGGCCTGAAGCTTTCTTT	CSAEDRPEAFF
18	TRBV30	TRBD1	TRBJ1-6	NA	TGTGCCTGGAGTGTAAGGGGACAGGGTACGGGGGTTTATTCACCCCTCCACTTT	CAWSVRGQGTGVYSPLHF
13	TRBV29-1	NA	TRBJ2-7	NA	TGCAGCGTCAGCAGGGGGGCCACCTACGAGCAGTACTTC	CSVSRGATYEQYF
16	TRBV6-5	NA	TRBJ2-3	NA	TGTGCCAGCAGTTATGGGTTGACCGGTAGCACAGATACGCAGTATTTT	CASSYGLTGSTDTQYF
16	TRBV7-9	NA	TRBJ1-3	NA	TGTGCCAGCAGCGCCAAAGGGTTGAGCTCTGGAAACACCATATATTTT	CASSAKGLSSGNTIYF
19	TRBV4-2	TRBD2	TRBJ2-7	NA	TGTGCCAGCAGCCACGATCTGAGGACTAGCGGGGGGTCTATCTACGAGCAGTACTTC	CASSHDLRTSGGSIYEQYF
15	TRBV28	NA	TRBJ2-5	NA	TGTGCCAGCAGTCCCCTCGCGGCTACGCAAGAGACCCAGTACTTC	CASSPLAATQETQYF
14	TRBV18	NA	TRBJ2-7	NA	TGTGCCAGCTCACTCGGGGGTAACCCCTACGAGCAGTACTTC	CASSLGGNPYEQYF
16	TRBV4-1	NA	TRBJ1-4	NA	TGCGCCAGCAGCCAAGCCCACGGTGATACTAATGAAAAACTGTTTTTT	CASSQAHGDTNEKLFF
16	TRBV19	NA	TRBJ1-1	NA	TGTGCCAGTAGCACCGTGCTAGGAGGGCCTAACACTGAAGCTTTCTTT	CASSTVLGGPNTEAFF
17	TRBV9	NA	TRBJ2-3	NA	TGTGCCAGCAGCCTTAACGAGGGGCCTCCGAGCCCAGATACGCAGTATTTT	CASSLNEGPPSPDTQYF
14	TRBV7-2	NA	TRBJ2-7	NA	TGTGCCAGCAGCTTAAGCAGAGCCTCCTACGAGCAGTACTTC	CASSLSRASYEQYF
14	TRBV7-9	NA	TRBJ2-7	NA	TGTGCCAGCAGCGAGAAGCCAGGGGGGTACGAGCAGTACTTC	CASSEKPGGYEQYF
12	TRBV6-6	NA	TRBJ1-1	NA	TGTGCCAGCAGTTACAGGGAGGGGAAAGCTTTCTTT	CASSYREGKAFF
15	TRBV7-2	TRBD2	TRBJ2-1	NA	TGTGCCAGCAGCACTAGCGGGAGTCCCTACAATGAGCAGTTCTTC	CASSTSGSPYNEQFF
17	TRBV7-2	NA	TRBJ1-5	NA	TGTGCCAGCAGTTCCAGGGTTTGGATGAGGGACAATCAGCCCCAGCATTTT	CASSSRVWMRDNQPQHF
12	TRBV29-1	NA	TRBJ2-5	NA	TGCAGCGTTGGGGAGCCGCAAGAGACCCAGTACTTC	CSVGEPQETQYF
14	TRBV7-8	NA	TRBJ2-2	NA	TGTGCCAGCAGCTTAGCTTCTTTCGCCGGGGAGCTGTTTTTT	CASSLASFAGELFF
16	TRBV19	TRBD1	TRBJ2-7	once	TGTGCCAGTACCCCGAGACCGGGACAGGGGTACTACGAGCAGTACTTC	CASTPRPGQGYYEQYF
15	TRBV9	TRBD2	TRBJ2-1	NA	TGTGCCAGCAGCACCCTCGGGGGGAGCTACAATGAGCAGTTCTTC	CASSTLGGSYNEQFF
14	TRBV6-6	NA	TRBJ2-2	NA	TGTGCCAGCAGTCGGACAACGAACACCGGGGAGCTGTTTTTT	CASSRTTNTGELFF
16	TRBV18	TRBD2	TRBJ2-3	NA	TGTGCCAGCTCACCTCCGGGACTAGGGAGCACAGATACGCAGTATTTT	CASSPPGLGSTDTQYF
14	TRBV5-1	NA	TRBJ1-1	NA	TGCGCCAGCAGCATGCCCGCTGGGAACACTGAAGCTTTCTTT	CASSMPAGNTEAFF
15	TRBV30	TRBD2	TRBJ2-5	NA	TGTGCCTGGAGTGTTGGTAGCGGGGGGGCGGAGACCCAGTACTTC	CAWSVGSGGAETQYF
14	TRBV5-4	NA	TRBJ1-1	few	TGTGCCAGCAGCTTGAGCCAGTTATCCACTGAAGCTTTCTTT	CASSLSQLSTEAFF
13	TRBV5-4	NA	TRBJ2-7	NA	TGTGCCAGCAGCTTTCGGACCGACGGGGAGCAGTACTTC	CASSFRTDGEQYF
14	TRBV5-4	NA	TRBJ2-5	NA	TGTGCCAGCAGCTTACACAACCGGGGAGAGACCCAGTACTTC	CASSLHNRGETQYF
15	TRBV15	NA	TRBJ2-1	once	TGTGCCACCAGCAAGGACCGAGACAGTCGGAATGAGCAGTTCTTC	CATSKDRDSRNEQFF
14	TRBV30	NA	TRBJ1-5	NA	TGTGCCTGGAGTTTGGGGGTAAGCAATCAGCCCCAGCATTTT	CAWSLGVSNQPQHF
14	TRBV5-4	NA	TRBJ2-7	NA	TGTGCCAGCAGCTTGAAGGGAAGCCCCTACGAGCAGTACTTC	CASSLKGSPYEQYF
17	TRBV4-1	NA	TRBJ2-1	NA	TGCGCCAGCAGCCAAGATCGGGGGGGACAGAAGTACAATGAGCAGTTCTTC	CASSQDRGGQKYNEQFF
15	TRBV5-6	TRBD1	TRBJ2-1	NA	TGTGCCAGCAGCACCGGACAGGGGGGCTACAATGAGCAGTTCTTC	CASSTGQGGYNEQFF
17	TRBV2	TRBD2	TRBJ2-1	NA	TGTGCCAGCAGCAGACGAGGGACTAGCGGGGGGTACAATGAGCAGTTCTTC	CASSRRGTSGGYNEQFF
18	TRBV11-2	NA	TRBJ2-2	NA	TGTGCCAGCAGCTCTCGTCCGGGGACACCTCGATACACCGGGGAGCTGTTTTTT	CASSSRPGTPRYTGELFF
17	TRBV7-6	NA	TRBJ2-1	once	TGTGCCAGCAGCTTAGTATTAACCAGGCAGGGCTACAATGAGCAGTTCTTC	CASSLVLTRQGYNEQFF
13	TRBV6-1	TRBD2	TRBJ2-7	NA	TGTGCCAGCAGTGGCCTAGCGGGAGGAGGAAAGTACTTC	CASSGLAGGGKYF
15	TRBV7-9	TRBD2	TRBJ2-1	NA	TGTGCCAGCAGCCCCACCGGGACTAGCGCCAATGAGCAGTTCTTC	CASSPTGTSANEQFF
13	TRBV5-4	TRBD2	TRBJ2-5	once	TGTGCCAGCAGCCGCGGGAGGACAGAGACCCAGTACTTC	CASSRGRTETQYF